This TCR beta chain was captured in a study of control samples from healthy donors and cancer patients. Only in-frame clones appear in the TCRdb table, and some are missing; sequencing was by immunoSEQ multiplex PCR. The sample has more than 85,000 clones; around 89% are singletons. This CDR3 has 15 amino acids. The V and J ends lost 2 bases and 3 bases respectively, with 13 bases between them. Germline V gives CDR1 KGHDR, CDR2 SFDVKD. The rearrangement joins TRBV24-1 to TRBJ2-7; D is possibly TRBD1 or TRBD2 (5 bases each). The sequencing input was blood. This TCR derives from a woman aged 45 to 65 in good health. CDR3 sequence reads: CATSDYPQRGYEQYF. As DNA, the CDR3 is TGTGCCACCAGTGATTATCCGCAGAGGGGCTACGAGCAGTACTTC.